In this sample, the clone carrying this T cell receptor (beta chain) turned up once. Germline is not matched at one junction end, which may reflect a read error. CDR1 and CDR2 from the germline V gene are SSHAT and FNYEAQ (reference sequence). There are 15 residues in the CDR3. The sample is drawn from a study of blood T cells in healthy people across ages. Per sample, no less than 6 micrograms of total RNA were extracted. With a J-beta primer mix and a sample-barcoded 5' primer, a second PCR ran about 7 to 12 cycles. TCRdb re-called the 5' RACE reads with MiXCR, one entry per CDR3 protein. The table includes about 1.8 million distinct CDR3 sequences, roughly 52% detected once.

The V call is TRBV7-7, the J call TRBJ2-3; unclear D gene. The material sequenced was blood. The TCR sequence derives from a woman aged 35 to 49 in good health. The CDR3 sequence: CASSLRLPGTDTQYF. In DNA form, the CDR3 reads TGTGCTAGCAGCTTAAGGCTACCGGGCACAGATACGCAGTATTTT.